These T cell receptor beta chains were read from a single sample in a study of regulatory T cells in long-lasting Graves disease. Via MiXCR, TCRdb re-called the multiplex PCR reads, giving one row per CDR3 protein. The sample comprises 500,000 or so distinct CDR3 sequences, about 17% of which are singletons, and over 9% rests with the top ten. The same data also contributed to another study, on T cells in Graves' hyperthyroidism and ophthalmopathy.

The specimen comprised peripheral blood mononuclear cells (PBMCs), sampled at new diagnosis, from a patient treated with antithyroid drugs. All receptors come from a man in his forties with Graves disease. Each CDR3 is given with its conserved first and last residue. The D gene is left open where the match is weak. Clone sizes are given selectively: once, few, many, or a class where the clone is expanded.

d_call j_call clone_size v_call cdr3_aa cdr3_nt
- TRBJ2-5 once TRBV7-2 CASSQGTGQETQYF TGTGCCAGCAGCCAAGGTACAGGACAAGAGACCCAGTACTTC
TRBD1 TRBJ2-2 - TRBV6-1 CASSPKQGASTGELFF TGTGCCAGCAGTCCTAAACAGGGGGCGAGCACTGGGGAGCTGTTTTTT
- TRBJ2-1 - TRBV12-3/TRBV12-4 CASSPTGSGGEQFF TGTGCCAGCAGCCCGACAGGGTCGGGGGGTGAGCAGTTCTTC
TRBD1 TRBJ2-7 - TRBV18 CTSSPGQGTYEQYF TGTACCAGCTCACCGGGACAGGGAACCTACGAGCAGTACTTC
TRBD1 TRBJ2-7 many TRBV2 CASSARDRGTYEQYF TGTGCCAGCAGTGCCCGGGACAGGGGAACCTACGAGCAGTACTTC
TRBD2 TRBJ2-1 - TRBV20-1 CSATGLAGYNEQFF TGCAGTGCTACAGGACTAGCGGGTTACAATGAGCAGTTCTTC
- TRBJ2-3 few TRBV9 CASSVVDTDTQYF TGTGCCAGCAGCGTAGTAGACACAGATACGCAGTATTTT
TRBD2 TRBJ2-7 many TRBV3-1 CASSQFLAGSGEQYF TGTGCCAGCAGCCAATTTCTAGCGGGGTCTGGGGAGCAGTACTTC
- TRBJ1-4 few TRBV4-1 CASSQDQWAGDEKLFF TGCGCCAGCAGCCAAGATCAATGGGCAGGGGATGAAAAACTGTTTTTT
TRBD1 TRBJ1-5 many TRBV2 CASSDSRGLQPQHF TGTGCCAGCAGTGATAGCAGGGGGCTTCAGCCCCAGCATTTT
- TRBJ1-4 many TRBV5-6 CASSLDEKLFF TGTGCCAGCAGCTTGGACGAGAAACTGTTTTTT
TRBD2 TRBJ2-7 few TRBV7-9 CASSPTTSGPGEQYF TGTGCCAGCAGCCCCACAACTAGCGGGCCAGGGGAGCAGTACTTC
TRBD2 TRBJ2-1 many TRBV12-5 CASASRRTSGSRNEQFF TGTGCTAGTGCATCCCGCAGGACTAGCGGGAGTAGGAATGAGCAGTTCTTC
- TRBJ2-7 - TRBV15 CATSRGTGDSYEQYF TGTGCCACCAGCCGGGGGACGGGGGACTCCTACGAGCAGTACTTC
TRBD2 TRBJ2-7 - TRBV20-1 CSAKSGRGYNEQYF TGCAGTGCTAAGAGCGGGAGGGGCTACAATGAGCAGTACTTC
- TRBJ2-1 many TRBV2 CASRERDNVYNEQFF TGTGCCAGCAGAGAACGGGACAACGTCTACAATGAGCAGTTCTTC
TRBD1 TRBJ2-3 many TRBV5-1 CASSFNRGADTQYF TGCGCCAGCAGCTTTAACAGGGGTGCAGATACGCAGTATTTT
- TRBJ2-5 few TRBV15 CATSREGLRDDQYF TGTGCCACCAGCAGAGAGGGTCTCAGAGACGACCAGTACTTC
TRBD1 TRBJ1-4 few TRBV12-3/TRBV12-4 CASSPDFGTGDEKLFF TGTGCCAGCAGTCCCGACTTTGGGACAGGGGACGAAAAACTGTTTTTT
TRBD2 TRBJ2-1 few TRBV5-1 CASSEGLAANEQFF TGCGCCAGCAGTGAGGGACTAGCGGCCAATGAGCAGTTCTTC